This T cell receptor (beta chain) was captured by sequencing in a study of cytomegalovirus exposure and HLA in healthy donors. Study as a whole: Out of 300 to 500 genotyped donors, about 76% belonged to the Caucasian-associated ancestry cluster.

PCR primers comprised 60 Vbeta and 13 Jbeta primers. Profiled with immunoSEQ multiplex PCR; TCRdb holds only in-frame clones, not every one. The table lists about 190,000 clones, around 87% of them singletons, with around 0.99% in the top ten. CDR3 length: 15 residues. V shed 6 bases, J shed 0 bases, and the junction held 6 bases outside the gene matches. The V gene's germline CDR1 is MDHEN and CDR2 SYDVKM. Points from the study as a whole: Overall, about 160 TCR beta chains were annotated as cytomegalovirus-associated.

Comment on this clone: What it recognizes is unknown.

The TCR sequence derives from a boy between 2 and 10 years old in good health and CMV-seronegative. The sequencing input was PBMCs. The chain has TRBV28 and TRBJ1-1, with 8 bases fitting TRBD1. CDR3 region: CASRGGDRLNTEAFF. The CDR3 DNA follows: TGTGCCAGCAGGGGGGGGGACAGGCTGAACACTGAAGCTTTCTTT.